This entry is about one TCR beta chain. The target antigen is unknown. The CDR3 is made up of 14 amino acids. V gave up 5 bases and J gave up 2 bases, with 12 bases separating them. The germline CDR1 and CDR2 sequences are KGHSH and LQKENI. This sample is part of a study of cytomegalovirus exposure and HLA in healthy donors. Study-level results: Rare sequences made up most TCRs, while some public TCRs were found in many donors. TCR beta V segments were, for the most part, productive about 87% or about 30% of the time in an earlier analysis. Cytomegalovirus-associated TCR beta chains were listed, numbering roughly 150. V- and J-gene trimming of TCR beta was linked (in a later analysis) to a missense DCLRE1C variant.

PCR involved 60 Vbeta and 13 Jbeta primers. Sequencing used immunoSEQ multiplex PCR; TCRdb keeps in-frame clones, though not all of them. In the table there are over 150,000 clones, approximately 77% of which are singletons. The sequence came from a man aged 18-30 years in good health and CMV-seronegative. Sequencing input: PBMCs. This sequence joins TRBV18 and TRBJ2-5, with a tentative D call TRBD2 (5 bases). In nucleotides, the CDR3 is TGTGCCAGCTCAGTGAACAGAGGGCAAGAGACCCAGTACTTC. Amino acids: CASSVNRGQETQYF. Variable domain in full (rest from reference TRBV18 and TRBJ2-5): NAGVMQNPRHLVRRRGQEARLRCSPMKGHSHVYWYRQLPEEGLKFMVYLQKENIIDESGMPKERFSAEFPKEGPSILRIQQVVRGDSAAYFCASSVNRGQETQYFGPGTRLLVL.